The present TCR beta chain was sequenced within a study of blood T cell repertoires in COVID-19. Across the whole study: Some COVID-19 samples were acute and others convalescent; all came from the United States, Italy and Spain. The cDNA or gDNA used as material had been derived from T cells, B-cell-depleted T cells, or PBMCs.

Study processing details: It was from reference gene primer amplification that nucleated cell counts were estimated. The data were produced by immunoSEQ multiplex PCR, yet TCRdb's version contains in-frame clones alone and is incomplete. V and J calls and clone size are given by that table; D and trimming were obtained from the DNA. The sample comprises about 68,000 clones, approximately 92% of which are singletons, and approximately 2.9% rests with the top ten. The CDR3 sequence is 14 residues long. Per the germline V gene, CDR1 is MDHEN and CDR2 is SYDVKM. V lost 5 bases to trimming and J lost 3 bases, with 13 bases between them.

This sequence was found in a man aged 50 to 60 with acute or convalescent COVID-19. The rearrangement uses TRBV28 and TRBJ1-1, with TRBD1 as a possible D gene (5 bases). The sequenced sample was peripheral blood. For the CDR3, the DNA is TGTGCCAGCAGTGAGACAGAACTCGACACTGAAGCTTTCTTT. Its protein product is CASSETELDTEAFF.